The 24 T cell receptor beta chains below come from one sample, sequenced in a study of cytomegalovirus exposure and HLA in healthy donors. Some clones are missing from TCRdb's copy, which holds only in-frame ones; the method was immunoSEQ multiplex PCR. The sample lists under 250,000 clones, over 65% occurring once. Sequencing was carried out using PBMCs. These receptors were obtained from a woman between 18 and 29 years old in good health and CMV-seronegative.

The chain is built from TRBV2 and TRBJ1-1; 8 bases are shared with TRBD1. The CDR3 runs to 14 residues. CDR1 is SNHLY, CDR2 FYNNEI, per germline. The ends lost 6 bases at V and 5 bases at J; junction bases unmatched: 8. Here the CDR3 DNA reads TGTGCCAGCAGGTTACAGGGGGGCCGAACTGAAGCTTTCTTT. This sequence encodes CASRLQGGRTEAFF. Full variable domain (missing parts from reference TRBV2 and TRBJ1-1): EPEVTQTPSHQVTQMGQEVILRCVPISNHLYFYWYRQILGQKVEFLVSFYNNEISEKSEIFDDQFSVERPDGSNFTLKIRSTKLEDSAMYFCASRLQGGRTEAFFGQGTRLTVV.

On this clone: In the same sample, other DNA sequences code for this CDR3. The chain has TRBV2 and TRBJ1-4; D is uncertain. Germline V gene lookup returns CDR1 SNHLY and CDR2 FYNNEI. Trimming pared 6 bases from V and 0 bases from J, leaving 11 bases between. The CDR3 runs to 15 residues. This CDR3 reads CASSADTSTNEKLFF. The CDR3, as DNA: TGTGCCAGCAGCGCCGACACTTCAACTAATGAAAAACTGTTTTTT.

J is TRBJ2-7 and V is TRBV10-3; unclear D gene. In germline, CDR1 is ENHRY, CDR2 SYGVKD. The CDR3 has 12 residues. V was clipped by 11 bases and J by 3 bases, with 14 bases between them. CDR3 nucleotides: TGTGCCCCCTGGGCCAGACTCTACGAGCAGTACTTC. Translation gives CAPWARLYEQYF.

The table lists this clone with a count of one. Here the CDR3 reads CASSINRGRNEQFF. For the CDR3, the DNA is TGTGCCAGCAGCATCAACCGGGGGCGCAATGAGCAGTTCTTC. The chain combines TRBV7-8 with TRBJ2-1; D may be TRBD1 or TRBD2 (6 bases each). With 5 bases removed from V and 6 bases from J, the gap between germline ends came to 14 bases. Germline V gene lookup returns CDR1 SGHVS and CDR2 FQNEAQ. CDR3 length equals 14 residues.

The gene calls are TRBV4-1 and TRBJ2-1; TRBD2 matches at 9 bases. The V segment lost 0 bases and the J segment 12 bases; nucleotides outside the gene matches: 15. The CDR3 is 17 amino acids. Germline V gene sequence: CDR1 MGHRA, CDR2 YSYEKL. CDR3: CASSQEERLAASFRQFF. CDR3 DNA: TGCGCCAGCAGCCAAGAAGAAAGACTAGCGGCCTCCTTCCGGCAGTTCTTC.

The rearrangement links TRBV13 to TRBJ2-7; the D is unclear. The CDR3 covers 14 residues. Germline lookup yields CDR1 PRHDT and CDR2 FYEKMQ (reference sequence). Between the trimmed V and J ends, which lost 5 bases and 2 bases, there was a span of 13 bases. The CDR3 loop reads CASSPTMGTYEQYF. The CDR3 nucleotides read TGTGCCAGCAGCCCCACGATGGGGACCTACGAGCAGTACTTC.

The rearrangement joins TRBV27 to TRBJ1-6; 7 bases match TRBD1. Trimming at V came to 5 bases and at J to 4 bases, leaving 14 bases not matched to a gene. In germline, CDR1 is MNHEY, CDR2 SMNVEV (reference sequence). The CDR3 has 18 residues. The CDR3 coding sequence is TGTGCCAGCAGTCCACCCCCAGGGGGACTCGTTTATAATTCACCCCTCCACTTT. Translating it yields CASSPPPGGLVYNSPLHF.

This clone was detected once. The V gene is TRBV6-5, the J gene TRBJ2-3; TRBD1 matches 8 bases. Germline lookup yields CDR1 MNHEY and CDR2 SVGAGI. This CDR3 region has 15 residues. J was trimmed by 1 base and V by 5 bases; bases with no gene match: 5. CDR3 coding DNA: TGTGCCAGCAGTCTCAGGGGGCTAGGCACAGATACGCAGTATTTT. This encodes CASSLRGLGTDTQYF.

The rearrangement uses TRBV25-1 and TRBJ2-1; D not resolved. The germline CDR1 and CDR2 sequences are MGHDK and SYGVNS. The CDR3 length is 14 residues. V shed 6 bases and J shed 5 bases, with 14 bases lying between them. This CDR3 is CASSQQIPNNEQFF. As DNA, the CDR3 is TGTGCCAGCAGCCAGCAAATTCCAAACAATGAGCAGTTCTTC.

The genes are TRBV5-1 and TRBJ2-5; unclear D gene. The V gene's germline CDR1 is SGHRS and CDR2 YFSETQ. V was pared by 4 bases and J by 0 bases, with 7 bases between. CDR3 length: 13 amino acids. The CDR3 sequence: CASSRTYQETQYF. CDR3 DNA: TGCGCCAGCAGCAGGACGTACCAAGAGACCCAGTACTTC.

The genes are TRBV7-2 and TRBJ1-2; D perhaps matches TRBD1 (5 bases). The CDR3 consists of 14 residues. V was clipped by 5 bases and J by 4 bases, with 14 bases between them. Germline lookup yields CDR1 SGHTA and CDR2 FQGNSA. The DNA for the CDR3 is TGTGCCAGCAGCCCGGACACTTCTCCCTATGGCTACACCTTC. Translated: CASSPDTSPYGYTF.

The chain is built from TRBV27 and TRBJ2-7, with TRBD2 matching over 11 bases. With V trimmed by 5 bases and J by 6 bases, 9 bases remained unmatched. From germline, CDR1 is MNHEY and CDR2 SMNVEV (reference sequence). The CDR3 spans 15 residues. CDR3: CASSPYLAGGTEQYF. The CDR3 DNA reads TGTGCCAGCAGTCCATACCTAGCGGGAGGAACCGAGCAGTACTTC.

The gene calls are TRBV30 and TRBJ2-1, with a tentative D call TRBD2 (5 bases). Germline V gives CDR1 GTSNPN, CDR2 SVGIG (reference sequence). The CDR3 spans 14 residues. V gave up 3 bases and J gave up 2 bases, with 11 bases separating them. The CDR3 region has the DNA TGTGCCTGGAGAAGCATGGGAGCCTACAATGAGCAGTTCTTC. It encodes CAWRSMGAYNEQFF.

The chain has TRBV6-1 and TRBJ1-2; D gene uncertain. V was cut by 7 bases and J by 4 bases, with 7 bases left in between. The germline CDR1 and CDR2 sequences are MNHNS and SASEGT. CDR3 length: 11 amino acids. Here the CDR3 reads CASNIVYGYTF. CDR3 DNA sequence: TGTGCCAGCAATATCGTCTATGGCTACACCTTC.

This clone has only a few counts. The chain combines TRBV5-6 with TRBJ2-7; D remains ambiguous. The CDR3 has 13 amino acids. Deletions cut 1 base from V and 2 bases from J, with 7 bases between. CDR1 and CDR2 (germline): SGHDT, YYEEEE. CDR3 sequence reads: CASSLSLAYEQYF. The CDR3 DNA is TGTGCCAGCAGCTTGTCCCTTGCCTACGAGCAGTACTTC.

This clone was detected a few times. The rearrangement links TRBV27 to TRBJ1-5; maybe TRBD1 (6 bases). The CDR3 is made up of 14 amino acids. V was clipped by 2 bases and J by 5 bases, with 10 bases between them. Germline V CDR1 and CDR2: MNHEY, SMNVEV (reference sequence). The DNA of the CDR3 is TGTGCCAGCAGTTTAACAGGGAGCCATCAGCCCCAGCATTTT. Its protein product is CASSLTGSHQPQHF.

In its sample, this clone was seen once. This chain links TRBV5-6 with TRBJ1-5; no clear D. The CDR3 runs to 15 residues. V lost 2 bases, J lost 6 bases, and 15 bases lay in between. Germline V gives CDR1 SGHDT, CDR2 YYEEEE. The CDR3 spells CASSFGRRARQPQHF. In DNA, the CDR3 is TGTGCCAGCAGCTTCGGGAGGCGGGCTCGTCAGCCCCAGCATTTT.

The CDR3 DNA follows: TGTGCCAGCAGTGAATATGGTTCTAAGAGGGAAGCTTTCTTT. Protein product: CASSEYGSKREAFF. The V and J genes are TRBV25-1 and TRBJ1-1; D is undetermined. V was shortened by 0 bases and J by 8 bases, with 13 bases between the two germline ends. Germline V gene sequence: CDR1 MGHDK, CDR2 SYGVNS. This CDR3 has 14 amino acids.

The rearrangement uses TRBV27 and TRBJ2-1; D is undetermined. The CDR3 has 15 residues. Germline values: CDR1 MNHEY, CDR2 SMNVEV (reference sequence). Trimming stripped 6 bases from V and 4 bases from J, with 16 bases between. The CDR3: CASRPLSSVYNEQFF. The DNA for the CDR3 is TGTGCCAGCAGGCCCTTGAGTTCAGTGTACAATGAGCAGTTCTTC.

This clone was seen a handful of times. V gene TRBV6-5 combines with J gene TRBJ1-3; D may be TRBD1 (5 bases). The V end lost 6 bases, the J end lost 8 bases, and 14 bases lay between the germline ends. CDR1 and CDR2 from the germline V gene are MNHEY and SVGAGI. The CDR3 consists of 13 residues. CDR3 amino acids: CASRPPGGHTIYF. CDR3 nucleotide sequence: TGTGCCAGCAGGCCTCCGGGGGGACACACCATATATTTT.

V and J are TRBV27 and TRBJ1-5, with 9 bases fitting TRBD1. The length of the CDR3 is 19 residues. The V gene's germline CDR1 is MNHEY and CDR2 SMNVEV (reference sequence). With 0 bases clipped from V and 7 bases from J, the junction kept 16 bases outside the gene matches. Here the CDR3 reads CASSLSWDRAPGLVQPQHF. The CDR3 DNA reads TGTGCCAGCAGTTTATCCTGGGACAGGGCACCAGGCCTAGTGCAGCCCCAGCATTTT.

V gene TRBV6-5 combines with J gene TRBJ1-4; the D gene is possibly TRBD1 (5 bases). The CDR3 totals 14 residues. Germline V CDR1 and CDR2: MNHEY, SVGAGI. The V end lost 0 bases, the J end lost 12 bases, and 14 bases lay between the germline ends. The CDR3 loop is CASSYSGGGSQLFF. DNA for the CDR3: TGTGCCAGCAGTTACTCGGGGGGTGGAAGCCAACTGTTTTTT.

The CDR3 DNA follows: TGTGCCAGCAGCCCCTCGACAGGGTTAGGCACTGAAGCTTTCTTT. Translated, it gives CASSPSTGLGTEAFF. V gene TRBV9 combines with J gene TRBJ1-1; 7 bases line up with TRBD1. Germline V lookup: CDR1 SGDLS, CDR2 YYNGEE. V gave up 4 bases and J gave up 4 bases; unmatched junction bases: 10. The CDR3 spans 15 residues.

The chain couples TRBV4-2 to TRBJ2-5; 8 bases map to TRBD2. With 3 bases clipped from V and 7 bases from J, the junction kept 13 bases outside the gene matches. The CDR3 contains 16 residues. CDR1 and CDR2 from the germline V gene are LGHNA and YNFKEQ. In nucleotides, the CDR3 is TGTGCCAGCAGCCAGACGGGGGGGGGAGGTCGAGTGACCCAGTACTTC. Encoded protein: CASSQTGGGGRVTQYF.